These T cell receptor beta chains were read from a single sample in a study of tumor-infiltrating lymphocytes in localized non-small cell lung cancer. TCRdb's copy holds only in-frame clones and misses some; the assay was immunoSEQ multiplex PCR. The data contain roughly 7,200 clones, around three quarters of them singletons. Specimen: uninvolved lung tissue not adjacent to the tumor. The receptors come from a human donor with non-small cell lung cancer. Both conserved end residues are part of each CDR3. Fields, in order: V gene, D gene, clone size, J gene, CDR3 protein, CDR3 DNA. D genes are given only for firm matches. Some rows mark clone size as missing; the rest say once, few, many or name a class of expanded clone.

TRBV5-5,.,once,TRBJ1-1,CAVYRDLNTEAFF,TGTGCAGTTTATCGGGATTTGAACACTGAAGCTTTCTTT
TRBV6-1,.,.,TRBJ1-5,CASSVNPARWNQPQHF,TGTGCCAGCAGTGTCAATCCGGCACGATGGAATCAGCCCCAGCATTTT
TRBV29-1,.,once,TRBJ2-3,CSAAHVDTQYF,TGCAGCGCTGCACATGTGGATACGCAGTATTTT
TRBV6-4,TRBD2,.,TRBJ2-7,CALGLAYEQYF,TGTGCCCTAGGACTAGCTTACGAGCAGTACTTC
TRBV6-5,TRBD1,once,TRBJ1-3,CASRPDRGKGNTIYF,TGTGCCAGCAGGCCGGACAGGGGGAAAGGAAACACCATATATTTT
TRBV19,TRBD2,.,TRBJ2-1,CASSPGWDYTNEQFF,TGTGCCAGTAGCCCAGGGTGGGACTATACCAATGAGCAGTTCTTC
TRBV4-3,TRBD2,few,TRBJ2-1,CASSQGPVAGDYNEQFF,TGCGCCAGCAGCCAAGGACCTGTAGCGGGAGACTACAATGAGCAGTTCTTC
TRBV7-3,TRBD2,medium-sized,TRBJ2-2,CASSQRGSGRGGNTGELFF,TGTGCCAGCAGCCAAAGGGGTAGCGGGAGAGGAGGAAACACCGGGGAGCTGTTTTTT
TRBV29-1,TRBD2,.,TRBJ2-5,CSVSVGLAGRGETQYF,TGCAGCGTTTCCGTTGGACTAGCGGGACGGGGTGAGACCCAGTACTTC
TRBV28,TRBD1,.,TRBJ2-7,CASSRPGQGSYEQYF,TGTGCCAGCAGTCGACCGGGACAGGGATCCTACGAGCAGTACTTC
TRBV5-6,TRBD1,.,TRBJ1-5,CASSGTGGGNQPQHF,TGTGCCAGCAGCGGGACAGGGGGAGGCAATCAGCCCCAGCATTTT
TRBV6-1,TRBD2,once,TRBJ2-7,CASSPRGESYEQYF,TGTGCCAGCAGTCCCCGGGGGGAGTCCTACGAGCAGTACTTC
TRBV6-1,TRBD2,.,TRBJ2-1,CASSEDPSGSNEQFF,TGTGCCAGCAGTGAAGACCCTAGCGGGAGCAATGAGCAGTTCTTC
TRBV30,.,.,TRBJ1-5,CAWSPVGRNNQPQHF,TGTGCCTGGAGTCCAGTCGGACGGAACAATCAGCCCCAGCATTTT
TRBV4-2,TRBD2,.,TRBJ2-1,CASSQDLAGGNYNEQFF,TGTGCCAGCAGCCAGGATCTAGCGGGGGGGAACTACAATGAGCAGTTCTTC
TRBV5-6,.,.,TRBJ2-7,CASSDRKSSYEQYF,TGTGCCAGTTCGGATCGGAAAAGCTCCTACGAGCAGTACTTC
TRBV14,TRBD2,.,TRBJ2-1,CASSQTGTSAYNEQFF,TGTGCCAGCAGCCAAACCGGGACTAGCGCGTACAATGAGCAGTTCTTC
TRBV21-1,.,few,TRBJ2-2,CASSSGGVAGELFF,TGTGCCAGCAGCAGCGGGGGGGTAGCCGGGGAGCTGTTTTTT
TRBV19,.,.,TRBJ1-2,CASSIPGIDYGYTF,TGTGCCAGTAGTATTCCAGGGATCGACTATGGCTACACCTTC
TRBV11-3,TRBD2,.,TRBJ2-2,CASSWREGLGGELFF,TGTGCCAGCAGCTGGCGGGAGGGCCTTGGCGGGGAGCTGTTTTTT
TRBV10-3,TRBD2,.,TRBJ2-1,CAISDLTSGSYNEQFF,TGTGCCATCAGCGACTTAACTAGCGGGAGCTACAATGAGCAGTTCTTC
TRBV4-1,.,once,TRBJ2-2,CASSQDFSSPGELFF,TGCGCCAGCAGCCAAGATTTTTCTAGCCCCGGGGAGCTGTTTTTT
TRBV25-1,.,few,TRBJ2-3,CASSDSSRFTDTQYF,TGTGCCAGCAGTGATTCGTCCCGATTCACAGATACGCAGTATTTT
TRBV6-5,TRBD2,.,TRBJ2-7,CASSSGRRREGDEQYF,TGTGCCAGCAGTTCCGGGCGGAGACGGGAGGGGGACGAGCAGTACTTC
TRBV7-2,.,few,TRBJ2-1,CASRRRGVNEQFF,TGTGCCAGCAGACGTAGAGGGGTAAATGAGCAGTTCTTC
TRBV7-2,.,.,TRBJ1-2,CASSLDFANYGYTF,TGTGCCAGCAGCTTAGACTTCGCCAACTATGGCTACACCTTC
TRBV5-4,.,.,TRBJ1-1,CASSLGGQNTEAFF,TGTGCCAGCAGCTTGGGCGGACAGAACACTGAAGCTTTCTTT
TRBV7-2,.,.,TRBJ1-5,CASSLAAGPNQPQHF,TGTGCCAGCAGCTTAGCGGCAGGACCCAATCAGCCCCAGCATTTT
TRBV29-1,TRBD1,.,TRBJ2-7,CSVATGGAQYEQYF,TGCAGCGTAGCGACAGGGGGCGCGCAGTACGAGCAGTACTTC
TRBV29-1,.,.,TRBJ1-1,CSTKQGQDTEAFF,TGCAGCACCAAGCAGGGCCAGGACACTGAAGCTTTCTTT
TRBV29-1,.,.,TRBJ2-5,CSVVGATQYF,TGCAGCGTTGTCGGCGCGACCCAGTACTTC